A single sample is the source of the 9 T cell receptor beta chains below, sequenced in a study of control samples from healthy donors and cancer patients. The data were produced by immunoSEQ multiplex PCR, yet TCRdb's version contains in-frame clones alone and is incomplete. The sample contains 100,000 to 120,000 clones, more than 75% of which appear only once. Sequenced: PBMCs. Receptor source: a woman aged 60-75 years with lung cancer.

The V and J genes are TRBV29-1 and TRBJ2-1; TRBD1 matches 7 bases. The junction had 6 bases not matched to a gene; V was cut back by 5 bases and J by 5 bases. CDR1 SQVTM and CDR2 ANQGSEA come from the germline V gene. CDR3 size: 13 residues. The CDR3 DNA follows: TGCAGCGTTAAAGGACAGGTCGACAATGAGCAGTTCTTC. Protein: CSVKGQVDNEQFF.

A remark on this clone: The junction shows a germline mismatch at one end, possibly a read error. This chain connects TRBV9 to TRBJ1-1, with 10 bases aligning to TRBD1. This CDR3 region has 14 residues. Germline V gene sequence: CDR1 SGDLS, CDR2 YYNGEE. This CDR3 is CTSSDGQGDTEAFF. The DNA for the CDR3 is TGTACCAGCAGTGACGGACAGGGGGACACTGAAGCTTTCTTT.

CDR3 sequence: CASSERVSGGAVYEQYF. The CDR3 nucleotides read TGTGCCAGCAGTGAAAGAGTTAGCGGGGGGGCGGTCTACGAGCAGTACTTC. V gene TRBV2 combines with J gene TRBJ2-7, with 11 bases matching TRBD2. From germline, CDR1 is SNHLY and CDR2 FYNNEI. The CDR3 covers 17 residues. The junction had 9 bases not matched to a gene; V was cut back by 2 bases and J by 3 bases.

The chain is built from TRBV5-1 and TRBJ1-5; 9 positions agree with TRBD1. Germline V lookup: CDR1 SGHRS, CDR2 YFSETQ. The trim removed 1 base at V and 3 bases at J, leaving 2 bases unmatched. CDR3 size: 15 residues. The CDR3 is CASSLTGGFNQPQHF. The CDR3 DNA sequence: TGCGCCAGCAGCTTGACAGGGGGCTTCAATCAGCCCCAGCATTTT.

This clone came up a few times. The chain recombines TRBV6-2 or TRBV6-3 with TRBJ2-1; 10 positions match TRBD2. Germline V gene lookup returns CDR1 MNHEY and CDR2 SVGEGT. Trimming cost V 5 bases and J 3 bases; bases outside gene matches: 10. This CDR3 spans 17 amino acids. CDR3 amino acids: CASSNFMRTSGYNEQFF. The CDR3 nucleotides read TGTGCCAGCAGTAACTTTATGAGGACTAGCGGCTACAATGAGCAGTTCTTC.

The genes are TRBV6-2 or TRBV6-3 and TRBJ1-1; D unclear. Trimming left V 1 base short and J 1 base short, with 7 bases between. CDR1 is MNHEY, CDR2 SVGEGT, per germline. The CDR3 covers 14 residues. The CDR3 nucleotides are TGTGCCAGCAGTTACTTGGAGACGAACACTGAAGCTTTCTTT. It specifies CASSYLETNTEAFF.

The rearrangement links TRBV2 to TRBJ1-5; 8 nucleotides align to TRBD1. The germline V gene has CDR1 SNHLY and CDR2 FYNNEI. The CDR3 loop spans 14 amino acids. The trim removed 4 bases at V and 6 bases at J, leaving 5 bases unmatched. The CDR3 DNA reads TGTGCCAGCAGTGTCGACAGGGGCGGTCAGCCCCAGCATTTT. Translating gives CASSVDRGGQPQHF.

The chain carries TRBV3-1 (or the pseudogene TRBV3-2) and TRBJ1-2; D is undetermined. The CDR3 extends over 14 amino acids. The germline CDR1 and CDR2 sequences are LGHDT and YNNKEL (reference sequence). The V and J ends lost 1 base and 8 bases respectively, with 14 bases between them. The CDR3 spells CASSQALPTRGYTF. The DNA of the CDR3 is TGTGCCAGCAGCCAAGCCCTACCCACGCGGGGCTACACCTTC.

This clone was observed a single time. This chain joins TRBV18 and TRBJ2-2; D is ambiguous. V was clipped by 3 bases and J by 3 bases, with 5 bases between them. This CDR3 has 13 amino acids. Germline CDR1 reads KGHSH; CDR2 reads LQKENI. The CDR3 DNA sequence: TGTGCCAGCTCACCCGTGGACACCGGGGAGCTGTTTTTT. Translated: CASSPVDTGELFF.